This T cell receptor (beta chain) was sequenced in a study of blood T cell repertoires in COVID-19. Turning to the study itself: Samples came from the United States, Italy and Spain, spanning acute and convalescent COVID-19. T cells, B-cell-depleted T cells, or PBMCs supplied cDNA or gDNA.

The CDR3 contains 15 residues. The V end was cut by 0 bases, the J end by 2 bases, with 8 bases between. Germline V gene lookup returns CDR1 LGHDT and CDR2 YNNKEL (reference sequence). Clones were sequenced by immunoSEQ multiplex PCR, and TCRdb holds only the in-frame ones, with some missing. The table lists 200,000 or so clones, nearly 90% of them singletons. Participant-reported clinical history was the basis for cohort assignment. Donors in Cohort 3 counted as recovered after two negative PCRs, clearance, or symptom resolution. The source of this sequence is a man aged 25-45 years who had recovered from COVID-19. The gene calls are TRBV3-1 (or the pseudogene TRBV3-2) and TRBJ1-5; tentative D call: TRBD1 (5 bases). Sequences were obtained from PBMCs or T cells enriched from blood (not recorded which). DNA for the CDR3: TGTGCCAGCAGCCAAGATGGAGGGGGCAATCAGCCCCAGCATTTT. It specifies CASSQDGGGNQPQHF.